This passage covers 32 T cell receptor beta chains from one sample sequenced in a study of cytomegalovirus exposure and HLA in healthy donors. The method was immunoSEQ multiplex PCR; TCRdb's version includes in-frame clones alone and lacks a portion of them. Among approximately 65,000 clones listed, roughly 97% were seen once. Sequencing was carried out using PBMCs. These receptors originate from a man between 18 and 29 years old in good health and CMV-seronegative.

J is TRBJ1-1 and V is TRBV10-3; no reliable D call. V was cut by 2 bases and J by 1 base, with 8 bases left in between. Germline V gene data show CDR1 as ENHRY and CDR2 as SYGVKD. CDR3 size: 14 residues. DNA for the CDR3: TGTGCCATCAGTGAGAGAACTGAGAACACTGAAGCTTTCTTT. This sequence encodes CAISERTENTEAFF.

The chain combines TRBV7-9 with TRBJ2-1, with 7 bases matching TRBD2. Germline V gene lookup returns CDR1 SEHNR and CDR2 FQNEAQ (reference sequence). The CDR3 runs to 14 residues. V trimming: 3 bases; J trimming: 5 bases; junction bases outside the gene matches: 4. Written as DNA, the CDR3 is TGTGCCAGCAGCTTGTTAGGGAGGGACAATGAGCAGTTCTTC. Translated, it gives CASSLLGRDNEQFF.

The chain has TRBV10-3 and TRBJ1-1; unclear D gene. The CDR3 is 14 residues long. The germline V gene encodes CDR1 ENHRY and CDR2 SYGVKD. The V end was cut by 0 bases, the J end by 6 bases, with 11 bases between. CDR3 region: CAISESEGKAEAFF. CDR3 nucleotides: TGTGCCATCAGTGAGTCTGAGGGAAAGGCTGAAGCTTTCTTT.

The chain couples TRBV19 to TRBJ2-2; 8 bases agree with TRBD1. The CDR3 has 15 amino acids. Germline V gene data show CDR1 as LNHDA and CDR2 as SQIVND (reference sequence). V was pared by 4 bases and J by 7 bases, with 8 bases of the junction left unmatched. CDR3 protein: CASSTRDRNRGELFF. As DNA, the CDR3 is TGTGCCAGTAGTACGAGGGACAGGAACCGCGGGGAGCTGTTTTTT. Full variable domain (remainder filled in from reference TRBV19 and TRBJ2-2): DGGITQSPKYLFRKEGQNVTLSCEQNLNHDAMYWYRQDPGQGLRLIYYSQIVNDFQKGDIAEGYSVSREKKESFPLTVTSAQKNPTAFYLCASSTRDRNRGELFFGEGSRLTVL.

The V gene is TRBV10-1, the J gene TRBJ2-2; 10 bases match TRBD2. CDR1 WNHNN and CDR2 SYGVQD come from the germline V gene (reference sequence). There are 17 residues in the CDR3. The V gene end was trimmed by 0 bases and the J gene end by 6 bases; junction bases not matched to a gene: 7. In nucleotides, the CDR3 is TGCGCCAGCAGTGAGTCGGCTAGCGGGAGACGTCCCGGGGAGCTGTTTTTT. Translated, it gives CASSESASGRRPGELFF.

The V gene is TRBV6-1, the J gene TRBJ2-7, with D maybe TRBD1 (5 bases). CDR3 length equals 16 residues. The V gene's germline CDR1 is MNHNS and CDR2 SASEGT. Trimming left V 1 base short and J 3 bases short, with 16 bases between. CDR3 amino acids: CASSEDWGDPFYEQYF. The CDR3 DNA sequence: TGTGCCAGCAGTGAAGATTGGGGCGACCCCTTCTACGAGCAGTACTTC.

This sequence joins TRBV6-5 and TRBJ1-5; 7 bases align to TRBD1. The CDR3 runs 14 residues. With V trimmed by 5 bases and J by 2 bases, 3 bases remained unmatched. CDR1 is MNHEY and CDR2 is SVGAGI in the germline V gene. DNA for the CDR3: TGTGCCAGCAGTGAAGGGGGCGGCAATCAGCCCCAGCATTTT. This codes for CASSEGGGNQPQHF.

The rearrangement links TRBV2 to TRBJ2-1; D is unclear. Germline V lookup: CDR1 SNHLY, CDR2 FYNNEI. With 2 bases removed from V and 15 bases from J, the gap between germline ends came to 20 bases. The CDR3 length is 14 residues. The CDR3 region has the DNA TGTGCCAGCAGTGAATCTCCCCACTTAATCCCGGGGTTCTTC. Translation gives CASSESPHLIPGFF.

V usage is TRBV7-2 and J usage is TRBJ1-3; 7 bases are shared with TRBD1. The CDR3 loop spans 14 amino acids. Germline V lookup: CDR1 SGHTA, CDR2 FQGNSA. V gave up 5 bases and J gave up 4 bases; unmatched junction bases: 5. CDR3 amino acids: CASSLGQKGNTIYF. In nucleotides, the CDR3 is TGTGCCAGCAGCCTGGGACAGAAGGGAAACACCATATATTTT.

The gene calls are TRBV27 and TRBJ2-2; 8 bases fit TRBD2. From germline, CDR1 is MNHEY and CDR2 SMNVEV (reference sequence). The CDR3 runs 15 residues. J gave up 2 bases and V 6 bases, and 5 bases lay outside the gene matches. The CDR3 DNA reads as TGTGCCAGCAGCTTCGGGACTAGTAACACCGGGGAGCTGTTTTTT. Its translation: CASSFGTSNTGELFF.

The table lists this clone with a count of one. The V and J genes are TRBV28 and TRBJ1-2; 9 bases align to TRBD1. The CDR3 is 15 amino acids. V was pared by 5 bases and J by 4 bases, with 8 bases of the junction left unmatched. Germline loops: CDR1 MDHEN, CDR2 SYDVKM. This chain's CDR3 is CASSPTGGLGYGYTF. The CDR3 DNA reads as TGTGCCAGCAGTCCAACAGGGGGCCTCGGCTATGGCTACACCTTC.

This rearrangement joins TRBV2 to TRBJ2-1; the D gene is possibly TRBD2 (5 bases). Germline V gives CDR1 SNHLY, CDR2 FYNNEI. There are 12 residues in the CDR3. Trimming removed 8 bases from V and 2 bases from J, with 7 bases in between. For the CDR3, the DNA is TGTGCCAGCCGGGAACCCTACAATGAGCAGTTCTTC. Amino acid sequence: CASREPYNEQFF.

CDR3 in amino acids: CASSLAGQSYEQYF. In DNA form, the CDR3 reads TGTGCCAGCAGCTTAGCAGGACAGTCGTACGAGCAGTACTTC. V gene TRBV11-2 combines with J gene TRBJ2-7, with a tentative D call TRBD1 (6 bases). V was trimmed by 1 base and J by 4 bases, leaving 11 bases between them. The CDR3 covers 14 residues. In germline, CDR1 is SGHAT, CDR2 FQNNGV.

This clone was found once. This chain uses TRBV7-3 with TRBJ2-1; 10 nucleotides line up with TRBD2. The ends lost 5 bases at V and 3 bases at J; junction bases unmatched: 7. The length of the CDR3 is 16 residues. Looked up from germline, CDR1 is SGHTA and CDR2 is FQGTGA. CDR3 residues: CASSLAGAIRYNEQFF. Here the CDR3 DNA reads TGTGCCAGCAGCCTAGCGGGAGCGATTCGCTACAATGAGCAGTTCTTC.

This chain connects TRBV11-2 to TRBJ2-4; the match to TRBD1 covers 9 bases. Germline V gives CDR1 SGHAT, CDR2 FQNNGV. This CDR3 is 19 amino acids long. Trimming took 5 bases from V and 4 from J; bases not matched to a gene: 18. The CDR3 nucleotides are TGTGCCAGCAGCCCAAAGCCTAGACAGGGGGACAGAGAGAAAAACATTCAGTACTTC. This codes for CASSPKPRQGDREKNIQYF.

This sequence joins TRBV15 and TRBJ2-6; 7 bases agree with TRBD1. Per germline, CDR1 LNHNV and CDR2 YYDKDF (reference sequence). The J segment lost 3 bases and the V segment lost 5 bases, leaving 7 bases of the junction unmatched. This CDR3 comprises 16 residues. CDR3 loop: CATSEQGGDGANVLTF. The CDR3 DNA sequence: TGTGCCACCAGCGAGCAAGGGGGCGATGGGGCCAACGTCCTGACTTTC.

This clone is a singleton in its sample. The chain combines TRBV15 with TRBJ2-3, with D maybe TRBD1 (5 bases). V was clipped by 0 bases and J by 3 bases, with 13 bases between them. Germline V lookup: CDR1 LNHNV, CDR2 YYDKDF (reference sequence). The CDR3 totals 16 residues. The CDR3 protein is CATSRDTGLGTDTQYF. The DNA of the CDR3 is TGTGCCACCAGCAGAGATACAGGTCTGGGGACAGATACGCAGTATTTT.

CDR3 in amino acids: CASSYERNQPQHF. The CDR3 bases are TGTGCCAGCAGTTACGAGCGGAATCAGCCCCAGCATTTT. The chain joins TRBV6-5 to TRBJ1-5; no clear D gene. This CDR3 region has 13 residues. Germline-derived CDR1 and CDR2 are MNHEY and SVGAGI. The V gene lost 2 bases and the J gene lost 4 bases, with 6 bases spanning the gap.

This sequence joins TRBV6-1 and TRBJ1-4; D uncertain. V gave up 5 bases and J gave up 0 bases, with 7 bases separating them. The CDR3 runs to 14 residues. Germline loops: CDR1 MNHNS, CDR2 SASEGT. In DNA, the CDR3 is TGTGCCAGCAGTATATTAGCAACTAATGAAAAACTGTTTTTT. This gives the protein CASSILATNEKLFF.

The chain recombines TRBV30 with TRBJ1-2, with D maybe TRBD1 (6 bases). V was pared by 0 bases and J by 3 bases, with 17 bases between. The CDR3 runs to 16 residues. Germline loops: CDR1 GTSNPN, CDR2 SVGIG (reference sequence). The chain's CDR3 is CAWSVHPDSIYYGYTF. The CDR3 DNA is TGTGCCTGGAGTGTACATCCGGACAGCATTTACTATGGCTACACCTTC.

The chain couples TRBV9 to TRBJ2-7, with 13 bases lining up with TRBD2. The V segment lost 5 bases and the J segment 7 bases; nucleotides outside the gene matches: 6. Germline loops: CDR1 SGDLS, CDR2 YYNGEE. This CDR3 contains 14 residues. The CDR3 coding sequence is TGTGCCAGCAGTGATGGACTAGCGGGAGCTGAGCAGTACTTC. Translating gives CASSDGLAGAEQYF.

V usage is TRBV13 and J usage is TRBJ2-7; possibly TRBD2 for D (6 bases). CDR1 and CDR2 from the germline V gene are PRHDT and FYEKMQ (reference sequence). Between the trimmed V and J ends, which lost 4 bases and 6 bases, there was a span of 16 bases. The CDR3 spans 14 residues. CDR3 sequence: CASSSSGIAVEQYF. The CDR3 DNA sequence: TGTGCCAGCAGCTCCTCGGGGATAGCGGTCGAGCAGTACTTC.

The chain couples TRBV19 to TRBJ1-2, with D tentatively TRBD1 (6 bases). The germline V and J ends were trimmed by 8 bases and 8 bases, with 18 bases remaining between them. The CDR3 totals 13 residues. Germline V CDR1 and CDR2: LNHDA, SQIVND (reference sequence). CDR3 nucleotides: TGTGCCAGTCGCCAGGACAGTCCGGGGGGCTACACCTTC. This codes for CASRQDSPGGYTF. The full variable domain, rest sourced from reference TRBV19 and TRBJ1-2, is DGGITQSPKYLFRKEGQNVTLSCEQNLNHDAMYWYRQDPGQGLRLIYYSQIVNDFQKGDIAEGYSVSREKKESFPLTVTSAQKNPTAFYLCASRQDSPGGYTFGSGTRLTVV.

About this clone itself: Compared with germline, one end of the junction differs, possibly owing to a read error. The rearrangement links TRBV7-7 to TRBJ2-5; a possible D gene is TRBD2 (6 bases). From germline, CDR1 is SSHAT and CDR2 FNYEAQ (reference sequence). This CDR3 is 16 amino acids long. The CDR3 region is CASSLGRLVRGETQYF. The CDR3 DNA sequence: TGTGCTAGCAGCTTAGGGCGACTAGTTAGGGGAGAGACCCAGTACTTC. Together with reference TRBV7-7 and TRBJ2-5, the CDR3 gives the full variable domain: GAGVSQSPRYKVTKRGQDVTLRCDPISSHATLYWYQQALGQGPEFLTYFNYEAQPDKSGLPSDRFSAERPEGSISTLTIQRTEQRDSAMYRCASSLGRLVRGETQYFGPGTRLLVL.

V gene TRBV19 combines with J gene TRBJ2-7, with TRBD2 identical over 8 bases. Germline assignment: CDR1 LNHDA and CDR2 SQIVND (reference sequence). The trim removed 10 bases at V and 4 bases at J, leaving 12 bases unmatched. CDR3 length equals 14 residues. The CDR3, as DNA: TGTGCCACCGCGCCGAGCGGGAGCGCGTACGAGCAGTACTTC. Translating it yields CATAPSGSAYEQYF.

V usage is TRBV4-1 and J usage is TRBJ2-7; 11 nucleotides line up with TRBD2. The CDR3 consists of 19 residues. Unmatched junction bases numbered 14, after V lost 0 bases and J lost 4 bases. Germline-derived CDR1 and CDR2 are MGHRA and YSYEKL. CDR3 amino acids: CASSQEDNSGTSGWYEQYF. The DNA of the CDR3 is TGCGCCAGCAGCCAAGAAGACAATTCCGGGACTAGCGGCTGGTACGAGCAGTACTTC.

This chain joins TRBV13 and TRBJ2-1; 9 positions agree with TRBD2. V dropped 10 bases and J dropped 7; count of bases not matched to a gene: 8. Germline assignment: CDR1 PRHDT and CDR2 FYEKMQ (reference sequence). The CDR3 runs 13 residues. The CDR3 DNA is TGTGCCAACTCAGCGGGAGGTATAAATGAGCAGTTCTTC. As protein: CANSAGGINEQFF.

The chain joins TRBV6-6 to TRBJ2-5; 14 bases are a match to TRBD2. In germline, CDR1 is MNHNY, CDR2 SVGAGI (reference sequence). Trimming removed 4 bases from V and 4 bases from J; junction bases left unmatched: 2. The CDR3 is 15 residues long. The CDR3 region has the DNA TGTGCCAGCAGTTTGGGACTAGCGGGAGCAGAGACCCAGTACTTC. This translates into CASSLGLAGAETQYF.

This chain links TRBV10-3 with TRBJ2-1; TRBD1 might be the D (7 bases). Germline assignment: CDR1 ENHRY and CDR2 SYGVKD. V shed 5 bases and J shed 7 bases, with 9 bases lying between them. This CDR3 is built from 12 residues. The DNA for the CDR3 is TGTGCCATCAGTCCAGGGGGGAATGAGCAGTTCTTC. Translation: CAISPGGNEQFF.

The CDR3 region has the DNA TGTGCCAGCAGCTTAGGACAGGGGGAAGTTGGTGGCTACACCTTC. It translates to CASSLGQGEVGGYTF. The chain uses TRBV5-4 and TRBJ1-2, with 10 bases matching TRBD1. V lost 2 bases and J lost 7; bases outside the gene matches: 8. Germline V gives CDR1 SGHNT, CDR2 YYREEE (reference sequence). The CDR3 has 15 amino acids. Full variable domain (missing parts from reference TRBV5-4 and TRBJ1-2): ETGVTQSPTHLIKTRGQQVTLRCSSQSGHNTVSWYQQALGQGPQFIFQYYREEENGRGNFPPRFSGLQFPNYSSELNVNALELDDSALYLCASSLGQGEVGGYTFGSGTRLTVV.

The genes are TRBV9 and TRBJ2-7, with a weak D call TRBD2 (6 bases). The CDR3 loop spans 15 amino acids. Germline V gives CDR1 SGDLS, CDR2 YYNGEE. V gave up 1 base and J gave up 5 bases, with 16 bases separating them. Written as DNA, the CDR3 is TGTGCCAGCAGCGTAAACAGCGGCGGGATGGACGAGCAGTACTTC. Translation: CASSVNSGGMDEQYF.

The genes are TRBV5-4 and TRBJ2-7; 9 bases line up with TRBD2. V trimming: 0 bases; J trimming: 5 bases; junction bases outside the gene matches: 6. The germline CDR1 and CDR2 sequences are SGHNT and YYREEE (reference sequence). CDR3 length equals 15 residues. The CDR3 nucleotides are TGTGCCAGCAGCTTGGGAGGGGCTAGCGGGAACGAGCAGTACTTC. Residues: CASSLGGASGNEQYF. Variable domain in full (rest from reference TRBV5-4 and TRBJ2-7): ETGVTQSPTHLIKTRGQQVTLRCSSQSGHNTVSWYQQALGQGPQFIFQYYREEENGRGNFPPRFSGLQFPNYSSELNVNALELDDSALYLCASSLGGASGNEQYFGPGTRLTVT.